The 30 T cell receptor beta chains presented below share a single source sample, sequenced in a study of blood T cell repertoires in COVID-19. This table comes from immunoSEQ multiplex PCR, and its TCRdb copy is limited to in-frame clones, with some not included. The sample comprises 25,000 to 30,000 clones, around 72% of which are singletons, and around 21% rests with the top ten. Sequencing was performed on peripheral blood. These receptors all stem from a boy under 10 years old with active or convalescent COVID-19.

This sequence joins TRBV4-3 and TRBJ2-1; 7 bases are shared with TRBD2. The CDR3 runs 16 residues. The germline V gene has CDR1 LGHNA and CDR2 YSLEER. The V and J ends lost 1 base and 4 bases, in that order; junction bases with no gene match: 7. The CDR3 loop reads CASSQGLAGPYNEQFF. CDR3 sequence (DNA): TGCGCCAGCAGCCAAGGACTAGCTGGACCGTACAATGAGCAGTTCTTC.

This clone was recorded a few times. This rearrangement joins TRBV5-5 to TRBJ2-1; 9 bases align to TRBD2. CDR1 and CDR2 from the germline V gene are SGHKS and YYEKEE (reference sequence). CDR3 length: 15 residues. V was clipped by 2 bases and J by 5 bases; unmatched bases: 5. The CDR3 reads CASSFGGGANNEQFF. In nucleotides, the CDR3 is TGTGCCAGCAGCTTTGGCGGGGGGGCCAACAATGAGCAGTTCTTC.

The V and J genes are TRBV6-5 and TRBJ1-1, with D possibly TRBD1 on 5 matching bases. Germline CDR1 is MNHEY and CDR2 is SVGAGI. There are 15 residues in the CDR3. Trimming cost V 2 bases and J 7 bases, with 17 bases left between them. CDR3 in DNA: TGTGCCAGCAGTTACCCGGTACCACCCGGGGGTGAAGCTTTCTTT. Its translation is CASSYPVPPGGEAFF.

The rearrangement joins TRBV6-5 to TRBJ1-1, with 9 nucleotides matching TRBD1. J gave up 6 bases and V 4 bases, and 9 bases lay outside the gene matches. The CDR3 totals 15 residues. Germline V gene sequence: CDR1 MNHEY, CDR2 SVGAGI. The CDR3 region has the DNA TGTGCCAGCAGTTTTCTGGGGACAGGGACCGCTGAAGCTTTCTTT. This encodes CASSFLGTGTAEAFF.

This rearrangement joins TRBV5-8 to TRBJ2-7; 9 bases align to TRBD1. This CDR3 has 13 amino acids. The germline V gene has CDR1 SGHTS and CDR2 YDEGEE. V lost 4 bases to trimming and J lost 7 bases; unmatched junction nucleotides: 6. The DNA for the CDR3 is TGTGCCAGCAGCCTACAGGGGGCCAAAGAGCAGTACTTC. It encodes CASSLQGAKEQYF.

The V and J genes are TRBV4-2 and TRBJ1-1, with D maybe TRBD1 (5 bases). Deletions cut 4 bases from V and 5 bases from J, with 8 bases between. Per the germline V gene, CDR1 is LGHNA and CDR2 is YNFKEQ. The CDR3 has 12 amino acids. For the CDR3, the DNA is TGTGCCAGCAGCCCAGGGTTTACTGAAGCTTTCTTT. It yields the protein CASSPGFTEAFF.

The sample holds a few counts of this clone. The chain employs TRBV5-4 and TRBJ1-5, with TRBD1 as a possible D gene (6 bases). Germline V lookup: CDR1 SGHNT, CDR2 YYREEE (reference sequence). This CDR3 is 17 amino acids long. Trimming took off 2 bases at V and 1 base at J, with 16 bases between the two ends. The CDR3 sequence is CASSFGGGLRSNQPQHF. In DNA form, the CDR3 reads TGTGCCAGCAGCTTTGGGGGGGGGCTGAGGAGCAATCAGCCCCAGCATTTT.

The chain links TRBV2 to TRBJ2-5; 8 bases fit TRBD2. Germline-derived CDR1 and CDR2 are SNHLY and FYNNEI. This CDR3 region has 16 residues. The V and J ends lost 0 bases and 5 bases, in that order; junction bases with no gene match: 8. The CDR3 loop reads CASSEARAGGYETQYF. DNA of the CDR3: TGTGCCAGCAGTGAAGCGCGGGCGGGGGGTTATGAGACCCAGTACTTC.

This chain links TRBV7-8 with TRBJ2-3; 9 nucleotides agree with TRBD1. From germline, CDR1 is SGHVS and CDR2 FQNEAQ. With V trimmed by 3 bases and J by 1 base, 5 bases remained unmatched. The CDR3 has 16 amino acids. For the CDR3, the DNA is TGTGCCAGCAGCTTCACAGGGGGCTGGGGCACAGATACGCAGTATTTT. It yields the protein CASSFTGGWGTDTQYF.

The V and J genes are TRBV6-5 and TRBJ2-7, with TRBD1 matching 10 bases. Germline trimming cut 8 bases from V and 3 bases from J; bases unmatched to any gene: 7. CDR1 is MNHEY, CDR2 SVGAGI, per germline. The CDR3 extends over 14 amino acids. CDR3 amino acids: CASGGRTGGYEQYF. The CDR3 bases are TGTGCCAGCGGGGGGCGGACAGGGGGCTACGAGCAGTACTTC.

J is TRBJ2-7 and V is TRBV11-2; 14 nucleotides match TRBD2. The CDR3 is made up of 18 amino acids. The V gene end was trimmed by 1 base and the J gene end by 7 bases; junction bases not matched to a gene: 12. Per the germline V gene, CDR1 is SGHAT and CDR2 is FQNNGV. This chain's CDR3 is CASSLAVTSGRALGEQYF. The CDR3, as DNA: TGTGCCAGCAGCTTAGCTGTGACTAGCGGGAGGGCCCTAGGGGAGCAGTACTTC.

This clone was seen once. V gene TRBV6-4 combines with J gene TRBJ2-1; 11 bases line up with TRBD2. From germline, CDR1 is MRHNA and CDR2 SNTAGT. The J segment lost 8 bases and the V segment lost 4 bases, leaving 4 bases of the junction unmatched. The CDR3 spans 14 residues. The CDR3 nucleotides are TGTGCCAGCAGTGTTAGCGGGGGGGCGGATGAGCAGTTCTTC. This gives the protein CASSVSGGADEQFF.

This chain uses TRBV4-2 with TRBJ2-1; 7 nucleotides line up with TRBD2. The CDR3 sequence is 16 residues long. With 4 bases clipped from V and 5 bases from J, the junction kept 11 bases outside the gene matches. CDR1 is LGHNA and CDR2 is YNFKEQ in the germline V gene. In nucleotides, the CDR3 is TGTGCCAGCAGCCCGTCTCACGGGACTAAAGACAATGAGCAGTTCTTC. As protein: CASSPSHGTKDNEQFF.

The table lists this clone with a few counts. The chain uses TRBV7-9 and TRBJ1-1; D is possibly TRBD1 (6 bases). Per germline, CDR1 SEHNR and CDR2 FQNEAQ (reference sequence). V shed 3 bases and J shed 1 base, with 9 bases lying between them. CDR3 length equals 14 residues. This CDR3 reads CASSLGHPNTEAFF. The CDR3 region has the DNA TGTGCCAGCAGCTTGGGACACCCGAACACTGAAGCTTTCTTT.

V is TRBV19 and J is TRBJ2-7; 10 bases are a match to TRBD1. This CDR3 contains 14 residues. Germline-derived CDR1 and CDR2 are LNHDA and SQIVND (reference sequence). V gave up 6 bases and J gave up 6 bases; unmatched junction bases: 8. In DNA form, the CDR3 reads TGTGCCAGTAGCCCGACAGGGGGCGAATCCGAGCAGTACTTC. It translates to CASSPTGGESEQYF.

This clone has only a few counts. The V call is TRBV28, the J call TRBJ1-2; 7 bases fit TRBD1. The CDR3 covers 14 residues. CDR1 and CDR2 from the germline V gene are MDHEN and SYDVKM. V lost 6 bases to trimming and J lost 0 bases; unmatched junction nucleotides: 4. CDR3: CASRSGQANYGYTF. The DNA of the CDR3 is TGTGCCAGCAGATCCGGACAGGCTAACTATGGCTACACCTTC.

The chain has TRBV5-1 and TRBJ1-2; a weak D match, TRBD1 (5 bases). Trimming cost V 7 bases and J 4 bases, with 14 bases left between them. The CDR3 extends over 13 amino acids. CDR1 and CDR2 from the germline V gene are SGHRS and YFSETQ. Here the CDR3 reads CASARRGAYGYTF. CDR3 sequence (DNA): TGCGCCAGCGCTCGGAGGGGAGCCTATGGCTACACCTTC.

The gene calls are TRBV5-6 and TRBJ2-7; tentatively, D is TRBD2 (6 bases). This CDR3 contains 13 residues. Trimming removed 2 bases from V and 7 bases from J, with 13 bases in between. Germline CDR1 SGHDT, CDR2 YYEEEE. DNA of the CDR3: TGTGCCAGCAGCTTAGACCGGGCGGGGGAGCAGTACTTC. Encoded protein: CASSLDRAGEQYF.

The rearrangement links TRBV7-2 to TRBJ2-3; TRBD2 agrees at 9 bases. Germline trimming cut 1 base from V and 4 bases from J; bases unmatched to any gene: 9. The CDR3 is 17 amino acids. In germline, CDR1 is SGHTA, CDR2 FQGNSA. The CDR3 protein is CASSLDGGGRAADTQYF. In DNA form, the CDR3 reads TGTGCCAGCAGCTTAGACGGAGGCGGGAGGGCGGCAGATACGCAGTATTTT.

The chain links TRBV11-2 to TRBJ2-1; D not certain. This CDR3 is 13 amino acids long. With 3 bases removed from V and 7 bases from J, the gap between germline ends came to 10 bases. Germline CDR1 is SGHAT and CDR2 is FQNNGV. The CDR3 region has the DNA TGTGCCAGCAGCTTTCTAGTCCGGAATGAGCAGTTCTTC. Protein: CASSFLVRNEQFF.

This clone was counted once. The chain has TRBV12-3 or TRBV12-4 and TRBJ1-1; the D is unclear. V lost 3 bases and J lost 10, with 12 bases in between. CDR3 length: 12 residues. Here the CDR3 reads CASSFLEGPAFF. In DNA form, the CDR3 reads TGTGCCAGCAGTTTTTTGGAGGGTCCAGCTTTCTTT.

This chain links TRBV14 with TRBJ2-5, with 7 positions matching TRBD1. Germline values: CDR1 SGHDN, CDR2 FVKESK. The CDR3 is 17 residues long. The V gene end was trimmed by 4 bases and the J gene end by 0 bases; junction bases not matched to a gene: 11. For the CDR3, the DNA is TGTGCCAGCAGCCGATTACCGGGACAGATCTACCAAGAGACCCAGTACTTC. Protein sequence: CASSRLPGQIYQETQYF.

V is TRBV6-2 or TRBV6-3 and J is TRBJ2-5; 8 bases are a match to TRBD1. After removal of 4 bases from V and 1 base from J, the junction contained 8 bases not matched to a gene. Germline CDR1 and CDR2: MNHEY and SVGEGT. The CDR3 contains 16 residues. CDR3 coding DNA: TGTGCCAGCAGTTCTATGACAGGGGAAGGCCAAGAGACCCAGTACTTC. Protein product: CASSSMTGEGQETQYF.

The genes are TRBV19 and TRBJ1-2; no clear D gene. The V end lost 7 bases, the J end lost 0 bases, and 12 bases lay between the germline ends. Germline CDR1 LNHDA, CDR2 SQIVND (reference sequence). CDR3 length equals 14 residues. CDR3 nucleotide sequence: TGTGCCAGTAACGATGCGGGGACTAACTATGGCTACACCTTC. Translation gives CASNDAGTNYGYTF. The full variable domain, its missing parts supplied by reference TRBV19 and TRBJ1-2, is DGGITQSPKYLFRKEGQNVTLSCEQNLNHDAMYWYRQDPGQGLRLIYYSQIVNDFQKGDIAEGYSVSREKKESFPLTVTSAQKNPTAFYLCASNDAGTNYGYTFGSGTRLTVV.

V is TRBV19 and J is TRBJ1-6, with TRBD1 as a possible D gene (6 bases). Germline V lookup: CDR1 LNHDA, CDR2 SQIVND (reference sequence). V lost 7 bases and J 9 bases, leaving 13 bases between the germline ends. The CDR3 runs to 13 residues. The CDR3 nucleotides read TGTGCCAGTACCAGGGGTCTGGGTTCACCCCTCCACTTT. Its protein product is CASTRGLGSPLHF.

This clone was seen a handful of times. CDR3 nucleotides: TGTGCCAGTAGTTCCCCGACAGGGCGTAGGACCGGGGAGCTGTTTTTT. It codes for CASSSPTGRRTGELFF. The rearrangement uses TRBV19 and TRBJ2-2; 7 nucleotides align to TRBD1. The length of the CDR3 is 16 residues. The V segment lost 5 bases and the J segment 5 bases; nucleotides outside the gene matches: 11. CDR1 LNHDA and CDR2 SQIVND come from the germline V gene (reference sequence).

This clone was picked up many times. The V gene is TRBV7-9, the J gene TRBJ1-2; 8 bases line up with TRBD1. V dropped 6 bases and J dropped 6; count of bases not matched to a gene: 3. CDR1 and CDR2 (germline): SEHNR, FQNEAQ (reference sequence). The CDR3 has 12 amino acids. CDR3 loop: CASSGQGNGYTF. CDR3 bases: TGTGCCAGCAGTGGACAGGGAAATGGCTACACCTTC. The complete variable domain, with remaining parts taken from reference TRBV7-9 and TRBJ1-2, reads DTGVSQNPRHKITKRGQNVTFRCDPISEHNRLYWYRQTLGQGPEFLTYFQNEAQLEKSRLLSDRFSAERPKGSFSTLEIQRTEQGDSAMYLCASSGQGNGYTFGSGTRLTVV.

This sequence joins TRBV4-1 and TRBJ2-1, with TRBD1 identical over 8 bases. The germline V gene encodes CDR1 MGHRA and CDR2 YSYEKL. The ends lost 4 bases at V and 6 bases at J; junction bases unmatched: 8. This CDR3 comprises 15 residues. The CDR3 loop reads CASSPPLDRGNEQFF. The CDR3 region has the DNA TGCGCCAGCAGCCCCCCCCTCGACAGGGGCAATGAGCAGTTCTTC.

The chain couples TRBV21-1 to TRBJ1-6; the table's TRBD1 call for D was not verified on the DNA. TRBV21-1 is described as a pseudogene. This CDR3 spans 17 amino acids. The CDR3 here is CASSIPTVGSYNSPLHF. CDR3 coding DNA: TGTGCCAGCAGCATTCCGACAGTTGGCTCCTATAATTCACCCCTCCACTTT.

This chain links TRBV18 with TRBJ1-2, with a possible D match to TRBD1 (6 bases). Germline V gene lookup returns CDR1 KGHSH and CDR2 LQKENI. The CDR3 has 15 amino acids. Trimming pared 5 bases from V and 0 bases from J, leaving 13 bases between. The CDR3 here is CASSSGQQSNYGYTF. CDR3 sequence (DNA): TGTGCCAGCTCATCCGGACAGCAATCTAACTATGGCTACACCTTC.